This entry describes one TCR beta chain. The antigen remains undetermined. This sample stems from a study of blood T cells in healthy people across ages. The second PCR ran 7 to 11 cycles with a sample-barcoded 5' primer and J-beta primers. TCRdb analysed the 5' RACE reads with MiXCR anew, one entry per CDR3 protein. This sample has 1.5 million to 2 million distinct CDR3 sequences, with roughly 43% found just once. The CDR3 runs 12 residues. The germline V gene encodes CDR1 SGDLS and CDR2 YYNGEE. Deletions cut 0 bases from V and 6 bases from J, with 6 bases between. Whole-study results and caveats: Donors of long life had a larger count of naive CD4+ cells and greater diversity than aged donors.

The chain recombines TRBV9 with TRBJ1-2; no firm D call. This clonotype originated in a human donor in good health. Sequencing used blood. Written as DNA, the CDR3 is TGTGCCAGCAGCGTAGTAGGCCATGGCTACACCTTC. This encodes CASSVVGHGYTF.